This T cell receptor (beta chain) originates from a study of T cells in Graves' hyperthyroidism and ophthalmopathy. Findings and limits, study-wide: Also found in blood were most expanded thyroid clonotypes above 0.001.

Amplification targeted TCR beta CDR3 regions from RNA transcripts. First-round RT-PCR of the TCR CDR3 relied on the HTBI primer set. TCRdb re-called the multiplex PCR reads through MiXCR, storing one row per CDR3 protein. The sample yields a few hundred thousand distinct CDR3 sequences, about half seen once. V was pared by 4 bases and J by 4 bases, with 5 bases between. The CDR3 totals 12 residues. From germline, CDR1 is SQVTM and CDR2 ANQGSEA. This clonotype came up once. The antigen remains undetermined. Sequencing was carried out using peripheral blood or thyroid tissue (not recorded which). The clonotype originates from a woman between 18 and 30 years old with Graves' hyperthyroidism. J is TRBJ2-6 and V is TRBV29-1; D is unclear. For the CDR3, the DNA is TGCAGCGTTGGAATGGGGGCCAACGTCCTGACTTTC. It codes for CSVGMGANVLTF.